The clone carrying this T cell receptor (beta chain) was counted ten times or more. This sample is drawn from a study of T cells of healthy individuals. MiXCR was run by TCRdb on the 5' RACE reads, yielding one entry per CDR3 protein. Counted here are some 85,000 distinct CDR3 sequences, about 5% occurring once; the ten biggest clones make up approximately 8%. The receptor was derived from a female donor in good health.

CDR3 nucleotide sequence: TGCGCCAGCAGCCAAGTTGATATGGGATTTAGCAATCAGCCCCAGCATTTT. Translated: CASSQVDMGFSNQPQHF. This chain joins TRBV4-1 and TRBJ1-5; no firm D call. From germline, CDR1 is MGHRA and CDR2 YSYEKL. CDR3 length equals 17 residues. The ends were cut back, 1 base at V and 0 bases at J, with 13 bases in the middle.